This TCR beta chain comes out of a study of CD8 T cells in ankylosing spondylitis. The V end was cut by 2 bases, the J end by 8 bases, with 22 bases between. CDR3 length: 17 amino acids. Germline lookup yields CDR1 MNHEY and CDR2 SVGAGI. Study-level findings and limits: Disease-associated clones were CD8+ and fairly uncommon in peripheral blood. Significant enrichment of disease-linked clones was reportedly seen in matched ankylosing spondylitis synovial fluid. Reactive arthritis synovial fluid and blood previously showed some of these motif variants. A TCR beta motif made of about eight highly homologous variants seemed typical of ankylosing spondylitis blood.

This clonotype was counted ten times or more. Its matching antigen is unknown. 5'-RACE, quantitative and with molecular barcodes, yielded the TCR beta libraries. Via MiXCR, TCRdb re-called the 5' RACE reads, giving one row per CDR3 protein. Of 700,000 to 850,000 distinct CDR3 sequences in the sample, roughly 12% were seen once. The chain is built from TRBV6-5 and TRBJ2-4, with a weak D call TRBD2 (6 bases). Sequenced: blood, either unsorted or a sorted T cell fraction (not recorded which). The receptor was derived from a male donor with ankylosing spondylitis. The CDR3 DNA reads as TGTGCCAGCAGTTACGGGTTGCGGGGCTGGAGTGAGGACATTCAGTACTTC. It translates to CASSYGLRGWSEDIQYF.